This T cell receptor (beta chain) emerged from a study of T cells in Graves' hyperthyroidism and ophthalmopathy. This clonotype was seen ten or more times. The germline gives CDR1 SGHKS, CDR2 YYEKEE (reference sequence). V lost 0 bases and J 2 bases, leaving 9 bases between the germline ends. This CDR3 is 15 amino acids long. The TCR beta CDR3 regions underwent amplification using RNA transcripts as the source. Using the HTBI primer set, a first-round RT-PCR was run on the TCR CDR3. MiXCR was run by TCRdb on the multiplex PCR reads, yielding one entry per CDR3 protein. The sample contains fewer than 400,000 distinct CDR3 sequences, around 15% of which appear only once.

Specimen: blood. The receptor was isolated from a man over 45 with Graves' ophthalmopathy. The chain employs TRBV5-5 and TRBJ1-5, with no clear D. CDR3 nucleotides: TGTGCCAGCAGCTTGGACAGAAATGGCAATCAGCCCCAGCATTTT. Translating it yields CASSLDRNGNQPQHF.